Below are 21 T cell receptor beta chains sequenced from a single sample in a study of early T cells in non-severe SARS-CoV-2 infection. TCRdb itself ran the 5' RACE reads through MiXCR, one entry per CDR3 protein. The table shows around 34,000 distinct CDR3 sequences, with under 5% occurring only once. Sequencing was done on a sample of whole blood. The receptors stem from an adult who was a healthcare worker with PCR-confirmed SARS-CoV-2 infection or an uninfected control (not recorded which).

V usage is TRBV10-3 and J usage is TRBJ1-5, with TRBD1 identical over 11 bases. Germline CDR1 reads ENHRY; CDR2 reads SYGVKD. Trimming at V came to 4 bases and at J to 0 bases, leaving 8 bases not matched to a gene. CDR3 length: 18 amino acids. The CDR3 bases are TGTGCCATCAGTGCCGGGACAGGGGGGCCCGCTAGCAATCAGCCCCAGCATTTT. Amino acids: CAISAGTGGPASNQPQHF.

This clonotype was observed at least ten times. V gene TRBV3-1 combines with J gene TRBJ1-1, with D possibly TRBD1 on 5 matching bases. Per germline, CDR1 LGHDT and CDR2 YNNKEL (reference sequence). The V end lost 3 bases, the J end lost 0 bases, and 8 bases lay between the germline ends. This CDR3 is 14 amino acids long. The CDR3 DNA is TGTGCCAGCAGCCAGGCGACAGTGAACACTGAAGCTTTCTTT. Translating gives CASSQATVNTEAFF.

At least ten counts were recorded for this clonotype. J is TRBJ1-1 and V is TRBV27; the D gene is possibly TRBD1 (6 bases). Germline V gene data show CDR1 as MNHEY and CDR2 as SMNVEV (reference sequence). The V and J ends lost 8 bases and 1 base respectively, with 17 bases between them. The CDR3 covers 15 residues. The CDR3 region is CASARGSGANTEAFF. The CDR3 DNA reads as TGTGCCAGCGCCCGGGGTTCAGGGGCGAACACTGAAGCTTTCTTT.

This clonotype was seen only a few times. V is TRBV10-2 and J is TRBJ2-7, with 7 bases aligning to TRBD1. Per the germline V gene, CDR1 is WSHSY and CDR2 is SAAADI. Losses at the gene ends were 6 bases for V and 3 bases for J; bases not matched to a gene: 2. The CDR3 consists of 12 residues. The CDR3 reads CASRRDSYEQYF. CDR3 DNA: TGCGCCAGCAGGAGGGACAGCTACGAGCAGTACTTC.

This clonotype was counted between two and nine times. J is TRBJ1-1 and V is TRBV3-1; D might be TRBD1 (6 bases). V shed 3 bases and J shed 4 bases, with 9 bases lying between them. The CDR3 spans 13 residues. CDR1 is LGHDT and CDR2 is YNNKEL in the germline V gene (reference sequence). CDR3: CASSQRGGTEAFF. CDR3 nucleotide sequence: TGTGCCAGCAGCCAGAGAGGGGGCACTGAAGCTTTCTTT.

This clonotype has more than one count but fewer than ten. V gene TRBV18 combines with J gene TRBJ1-1, with TRBD1 as a possible D gene (6 bases). The ends were cut back, 0 bases at V and 5 bases at J, with 13 bases in the middle. The CDR3 has 15 residues. Germline CDR1 KGHSH, CDR2 LQKENI. CDR3 coding DNA: TGTGCCAGCTCACCACCCGGCAGGGGTGGAACTGAAGCTTTCTTT. Protein: CASSPPGRGGTEAFF. The full variable domain, completed using reference TRBV18 and TRBJ1-1, is NAGVMQNPRHLVRRRGQEARLRCSPMKGHSHVYWYRQLPEEGLKFMVYLQKENIIDESGMPKERFSAEFPKEGPSILRIQQVVRGDSAAYFCASSPPGRGGTEAFFGQGTRLTVV.

The V gene is TRBV2, the J gene TRBJ1-5; D is unclear. V was pared by 2 bases and J by 10 bases, with 12 bases between. CDR1 SNHLY and CDR2 FYNNEI come from the germline V gene. The CDR3 length is 13 residues. The CDR3 DNA follows: TGTGCCAGCAGTGAATGGGATGCCAACCCCCAGCATTTT. Protein: CASSEWDANPQHF.

This clonotype has a count of ten or more. The chain recombines TRBV20-1 with TRBJ2-3; 10 bases fit TRBD2. The CDR3 sequence is 16 residues long. Germline loops: CDR1 DFQATT, CDR2 SNEGSKA (reference sequence). V gave up 0 bases and J gave up 2 bases; unmatched junction bases: 5. The CDR3 bases are TGCAGTGCTAGAGATCTAGCGGGGGACTCCACAGATACGCAGTATTTT. This sequence encodes CSARDLAGDSTDTQYF.

This clonotype was detected many times. The chain combines TRBV7-8 with TRBJ1-1; 7 positions match TRBD1. The trim removed 5 bases at V and 2 bases at J, leaving 5 bases unmatched. The V gene's germline CDR1 is SGHVS and CDR2 FQNEAQ. This CDR3 contains 14 residues. The CDR3: CASSPGTANTEAFF. CDR3 DNA: TGTGCCAGCAGCCCCGGGACAGCCAACACTGAAGCTTTCTTT.

This clonotype was detected many times. The V call is TRBV6-5, the J call TRBJ2-1, with D hard to call. Germline V CDR1 and CDR2: MNHEY, SVGAGI. The CDR3 loop spans 15 amino acids. Trimming shortened V by 4 bases and J by 3 bases, and 13 bases separated the two germline ends. CDR3 DNA: TGTGCCAGCAGTTCCTTGGGGTCCGACTACAATGAGCAGTTCTTC. Its protein product is CASSSLGSDYNEQFF.

This clonotype was found many times. An end of the junction does not agree with germline; a read error may underlie this. J is TRBJ2-2 and V is TRBV20-1, with a weak D call TRBD1 (7 bases). Germline loops: CDR1 DFQATT, CDR2 SNEGSKA (reference sequence). This CDR3 is built from 13 residues. The CDR3 protein is CSASTGARGEPFF. The CDR3, as DNA: TGCAGTGCATCAACAGGGGCCCGCGGGGAGCCGTTTTTT.

This clonotype was seen at least ten times. This sequence joins TRBV12-3 or TRBV12-4 and TRBJ2-5; TRBD2 aligns across 11 bases. The junction had 8 bases not matched to a gene; V was cut back by 6 bases and J by 5 bases. The CDR3 sequence is 15 residues long. In DNA, the CDR3 is TGTGCCAGCAGCCTAACTAGCGGGGGACGCGAGACCCAGTACTTC. It codes for CASSLTSGGRETQYF.

This clonotype was detected many times. V gene TRBV6-6 combines with J gene TRBJ2-3; 9 nucleotides agree with TRBD2. The germline V gene encodes CDR1 MNHNY and CDR2 SVGAGI (reference sequence). With 5 bases clipped from V and 4 bases from J, the junction kept 7 bases outside the gene matches. This CDR3 region has 15 residues. DNA of the CDR3: TGTGCCAGCAGTGCCGGGACTAGCCTCGCAGATACGCAGTATTTT. Residues: CASSAGTSLADTQYF.

In its sample, this clonotype was seen many times. CDR3 sequence reads: CASSRGLAGGGETQYF. The CDR3 bases are TGTGCCAGCAGCCGGGGACTAGCGGGGGGAGGTGAGACCCAGTACTTC. The chain joins TRBV7-2 to TRBJ2-5; 15 bases fit TRBD2. Germline trimming cut 5 bases from V and 5 bases from J; bases unmatched to any gene: 6. The germline gives CDR1 SGHTA, CDR2 FQGNSA. There are 16 residues in the CDR3.

This clonotype was seen ten or more times. Germline and junction disagree at one end, which may indicate a read error. The chain combines TRBV29-1 with TRBJ2-1; TRBD2 matches at 13 bases. The CDR3 loop spans 14 amino acids. The germline V gene encodes CDR1 SQVTM and CDR2 ANQGSEA. CDR3 region: CSALLASTSGGNGF. The CDR3 nucleotides read TGCAGCGCCCTACTAGCCTCGACTAGCGGGGGGAATGGATTC.

At least ten counts were recorded for this clonotype. The J gene is TRBJ1-5, the V gene TRBV12-3 or TRBV12-4; 7 nucleotides match TRBD1. This CDR3 contains 16 residues. The J segment lost 4 bases and the V segment lost 2 bases, leaving 8 bases of the junction unmatched. CDR3 nucleotide sequence: TGTGCCAGCAGTTTAACCCCCGGACAGGCGAATCAGCCCCAGCATTTT. Residues: CASSLTPGQANQPQHF.

This clonotype appeared many times. V is TRBV7-9 and J is TRBJ2-5; 7 bases agree with TRBD2. There are 16 residues in the CDR3. Germline CDR1 and CDR2: SEHNR and FQNEAQ (reference sequence). The junction had 7 bases not matched to a gene; V was cut back by 1 base and J by 2 bases. The CDR3 reads CASSLVSGTTQETQYF. The CDR3, as DNA: TGTGCCAGCAGCTTAGTCTCCGGGACTACACAAGAGACCCAGTACTTC.

The chain couples TRBV23-1 to TRBJ1-6; a weak D match, TRBD1 (6 bases). TRBV23-1 is identified as an open reading frame with a role that is uncertain. Between the trimmed V and J ends, which lost 7 bases and 10 bases, there was a span of 14 bases. This CDR3 region has 13 residues. The CDR3 spells CASTSRGESPLHF. CDR3 in DNA: TGCGCCAGCACTTCAAGGGGGGAGTCACCCCTCCACTTT.

This clonotype was seen only a few times. The rearrangement uses TRBV29-1 and TRBJ2-1; D uncertain. With 3 bases removed from V and 4 bases from J, the gap between germline ends came to 4 bases. The V gene's germline CDR1 is SQVTM and CDR2 ANQGSEA. There are 11 residues in the CDR3. The CDR3 sequence: CSVELYNEQFF. The CDR3 region has the DNA TGCAGCGTTGAGCTGTACAATGAGCAGTTCTTC.

This clonotype was counted only a few times. V gene TRBV7-9 combines with J gene TRBJ1-1; D perhaps matches TRBD1 (5 bases). There are 16 residues in the CDR3. CDR1 and CDR2 (germline): SEHNR, FQNEAQ (reference sequence). The ends were cut back, 5 bases at V and 4 bases at J, with 20 bases in the middle. The chain's CDR3 is CASSPKFRVSGTEAFF. The CDR3 DNA reads as TGTGCCAGCAGCCCTAAATTCAGGGTCTCGGGCACTGAAGCTTTCTTT.

There are many counts of this clonotype. J is TRBJ1-3 and V is TRBV7-6; 7 bases match TRBD1. The V gene end was trimmed by 5 bases and the J gene end by 3 bases; junction bases not matched to a gene: 7. The germline CDR1 and CDR2 sequences are SGHVS and FNYEAQ. This CDR3 comprises 15 residues. Here the CDR3 reads CASSLTSGGGNTIYF. CDR3 DNA sequence: TGTGCCAGCAGCCTGACATCAGGGGGTGGAAACACCATATATTTT.